This TCR beta chain was identified during a study of T cells after yellow fever vaccination. Each CDR3 protein is one row after TCRdb ran MiXCR on the 5' RACE reads. In the table there are roughly 310,000 distinct CDR3 sequences, roughly 8.7% of which are singletons. V dropped 7 bases and J dropped 1 base, with 14 bases sitting between them. CDR3 size: 15 residues. CDR1 and CDR2 from the germline V gene are LNHDA and SQIVND (reference sequence). The sample here was PBMCs, taken on the day of the first yellow fever vaccination. The source is a man aged 18 to 29 who received the YFV17D yellow fever vaccine. The rearrangement joins TRBV19 to TRBJ1-5; D is perhaps TRBD1 (5 bases). The CDR3 nucleotides read TGTGCCAGTACCTCAGGGCCGGGGAGCAATCAGCCCCAGCATTTT. It translates to CASTSGPGSNQPQHF. The whole variable domain, filled in from reference TRBV19 and TRBJ1-5, reads DGGITQSPKYLFRKEGQNVTLSCEQNLNHDAMYWYRQDPGQGLRLIYYSQIVNDFQKGDIAEGYSVSREKKESFPLTVTSAQKNPTAFYLCASTSGPGSNQPQHFGDGTRLSIL.